The rows below give T cell receptor beta chains drawn from one sample of a study of OX40 agonist ivuxolimab in advanced cancers. Data came from immunoSEQ multiplex PCR; TCRdb stores just in-frame clones and leaves some out. This table has tens of thousands of clones, approximately 82% appearing once. The source was CD4+ or CD8+ T cells sorted from blood, collected in a trial of the OX40 agonist ivuxolimab. The source is an adult with an advanced solid tumor such as melanoma, head and neck, liver or kidney cancer. CDR3s include the opening cysteine and the closing phenylalanine or tryptophan. The D gene is left open where the match is weak. Expanded clones get a size class; other rows say once, few or many, or leave the size out.

cdr3_aa: CASSLGQGGEKLFF
cdr3_nt: TGCGCCAGCAGCTTGGGACAGGGTGGGGAAAAACTGTTTTTT
j_call: TRBJ1-4
clone_size: .
v_call: TRBV5-1
d_call: TRBD1

cdr3_aa: CASSPGQGSITEAFF
cdr3_nt: TGTGCCAGCTCACCTGGGCAGGGATCCATCACTGAAGCTTTCTTT
j_call: TRBJ1-1
clone_size: .
v_call: TRBV18
d_call: .

cdr3_aa: CASSLEFSGSPYTQYF
cdr3_nt: TGTGCCAGCAGCTTAGAGTTTAGCGGGAGCCCGTATACGCAGTATTTT
j_call: TRBJ2-3
clone_size: .
v_call: TRBV11-3
d_call: TRBD2

cdr3_aa: CASSWTGGSSITSYGYTF
cdr3_nt: TGTGCCAGCAGCTGGACGGGGGGTTCATCGATTACTAGCTATGGCTACACCTTC
j_call: TRBJ1-2
clone_size: once
v_call: TRBV11-2
d_call: .

cdr3_aa: CASSQDRRGNQPQHF
cdr3_nt: TGCGCCAGCAGCCAAGACCGGCGGGGCAATCAGCCCCAGCATTTT
j_call: TRBJ1-5
clone_size: .
v_call: TRBV4-1
d_call: .

cdr3_aa: CASRQGYQPQHF
cdr3_nt: TGTGCCAGCAGACAGGGATATCAGCCCCAGCATTTT
j_call: TRBJ1-5
clone_size: .
v_call: TRBV6-5
d_call: .

cdr3_aa: CASSRDLAGEKLFF
cdr3_nt: TGTGCCAGCAGCAGGGATTTAGCCGGTGAAAAACTGTTTTTT
j_call: TRBJ1-4
clone_size: .
v_call: TRBV27
d_call: .

cdr3_aa: CASSMWTKNTEAFF
cdr3_nt: TGTGCCAGTAGTATGTGGACAAAGAACACTGAAGCTTTCTTT
j_call: TRBJ1-1
clone_size: .
v_call: TRBV19
d_call: .

cdr3_aa: CASSILQGYEQYF
cdr3_nt: TGTGCCAGCAGCATACTCCAAGGGTACGAGCAGTACTTC
j_call: TRBJ2-7
clone_size: .
v_call: TRBV27
d_call: .

cdr3_aa: CASSAQGVGIQYF
cdr3_nt: TGTGCCAGCAGCGCCCAGGGGGTGGGCATTCAGTACTTC
j_call: TRBJ2-4
clone_size: .
v_call: TRBV9
d_call: TRBD1

cdr3_aa: CASSPFLSTQETQYF
cdr3_nt: TGTGCCAGCTCACCTTTTTTAAGTACCCAAGAGACCCAGTACTTC
j_call: TRBJ2-5
clone_size: once
v_call: TRBV18
d_call: .

cdr3_aa: CASSLKDRGSGYTF
cdr3_nt: TGCGCCAGCAGCTTAAAAGACAGGGGAAGTGGCTACACCTTC
j_call: TRBJ1-2
clone_size: .
v_call: TRBV5-1
d_call: TRBD1

cdr3_aa: CASSHVSAGIDNSPLHF
cdr3_nt: TGTGCCAGCAGCCACGTTTCGGCCGGGATCGATAATTCACCCCTCCACTTT
j_call: TRBJ1-6
clone_size: .
v_call: TRBV4-2
d_call: .

cdr3_aa: CASSLTRGGYTF
cdr3_nt: TGTGCCAGCAGCTTGACCAGGGGTGGCTACACCTTC
j_call: TRBJ1-2
clone_size: .
v_call: TRBV5-3
d_call: .

cdr3_aa: CASSPGLTPYEQYF
cdr3_nt: TGTGCCAGCTCACCCGGGCTTACCCCCTACGAGCAGTACTTC
j_call: TRBJ2-7
clone_size: .
v_call: TRBV18
d_call: .

cdr3_aa: CASSRDSINTEAFF
cdr3_nt: TGTGCCAGTAGTCGCGACAGTATCAACACTGAAGCTTTCTTT
j_call: TRBJ1-1
clone_size: .
v_call: TRBV19
d_call: .

cdr3_aa: CASSEGSHQPQHF
cdr3_nt: TGTGCCAGCAGCGAAGGGAGTCATCAGCCCCAGCATTTT
j_call: TRBJ1-5
clone_size: .
v_call: TRBV5-6
d_call: .